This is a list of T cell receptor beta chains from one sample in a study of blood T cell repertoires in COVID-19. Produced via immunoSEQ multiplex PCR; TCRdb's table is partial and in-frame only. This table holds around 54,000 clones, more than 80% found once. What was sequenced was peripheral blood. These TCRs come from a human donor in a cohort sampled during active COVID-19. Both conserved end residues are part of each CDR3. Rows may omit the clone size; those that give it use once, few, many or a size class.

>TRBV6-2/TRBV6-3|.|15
CASSPRAGFPYEQYF
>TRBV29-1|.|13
CSVDNRGNTEAFF
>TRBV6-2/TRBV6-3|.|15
CASSYPPRLAYEQYF
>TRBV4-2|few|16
CASSQDIATGYQPQHF
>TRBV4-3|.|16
CASSQGWGGANYGYTF
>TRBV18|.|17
CASSPPGLAGGGNEQFF
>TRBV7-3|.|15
CASSKTGGRGTPLFF
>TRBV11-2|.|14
CASRIQGRTGELFF
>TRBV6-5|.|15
CASSPRDSGANVLTF
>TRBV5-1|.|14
CASSLAGGQETQYF
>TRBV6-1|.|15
CASSTSGRGTDTQYF
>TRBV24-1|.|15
CATSDTGQSQETQYF
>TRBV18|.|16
CASSPDLQGVLYGYTF
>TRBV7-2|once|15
CASSLGFGGYNEQFF
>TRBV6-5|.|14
CASTKGREGYEQYF
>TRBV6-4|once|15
CASSVEGARYNEQFF
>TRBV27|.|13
CASSQTRYNEQFF
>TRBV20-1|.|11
CSASDRGGYTF
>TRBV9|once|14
CASSVSGLNYGYTF
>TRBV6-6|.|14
CASSPRAGNTEAFF
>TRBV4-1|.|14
CASSQVGGSGEQYF
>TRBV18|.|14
CASSPEQNTGELFF
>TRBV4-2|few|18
CASSQDRPGLAGDNEQFF
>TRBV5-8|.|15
CASSLRRTSTDTQYF
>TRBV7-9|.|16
CASSSLGGPRQETQYF
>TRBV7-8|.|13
CASSFSSTDTQYF
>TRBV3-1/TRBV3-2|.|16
CASSQLSDRANSPLHF
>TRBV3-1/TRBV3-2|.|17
CASSQGSPTSGQETQYF
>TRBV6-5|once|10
CASRYYEQYF
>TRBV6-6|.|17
CASSPVPGTGATNEQFF
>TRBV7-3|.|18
CASSFESQPRISGNTIYF
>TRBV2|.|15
CASSEVDSRRGEQYF
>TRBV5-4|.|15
CASSLGESRSYEQYF
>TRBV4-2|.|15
CASSQDGTGRDEQYF
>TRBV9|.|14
CASSVDRAMETQYF
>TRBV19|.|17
CASSVDPPGLAPYEQFF
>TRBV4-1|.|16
CASSQGAGRGLTEAFF
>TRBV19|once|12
CASSGLPNEQFF
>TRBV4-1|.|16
CASSQVAGPLRFLQYF
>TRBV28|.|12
CASRTSGYEQYF
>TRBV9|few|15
CASSVGIAGSYEQYF
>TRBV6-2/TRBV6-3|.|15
CASSSGGLGNQPQHF
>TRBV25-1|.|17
CASSHLPGGKFYNEQFF
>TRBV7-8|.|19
CASSLQRLAGDRMADTQYF
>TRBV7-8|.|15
CASSLTVATNEKLFF
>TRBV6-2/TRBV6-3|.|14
CASSYEDRTNGYTF
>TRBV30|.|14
CAWSVEGSEEKLFF
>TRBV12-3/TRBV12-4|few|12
CASGPRGQPQHF
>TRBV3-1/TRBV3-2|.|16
CASGGGQGTYTGELFF
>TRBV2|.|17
CASSFYPQAFSGNTIYF
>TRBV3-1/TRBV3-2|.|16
CASSQDQLRGNSPLHF
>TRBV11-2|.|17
CASSPGNRDLREEEQFF
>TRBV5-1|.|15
CASSLRVEGSTEAFF
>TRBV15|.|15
CATSRDKGASIAQYF
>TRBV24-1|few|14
CATSGTGWDTEAFF
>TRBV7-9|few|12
CASRGTDNEQFF
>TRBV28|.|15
CASTGTRGYYQPQHF
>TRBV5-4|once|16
CASSLGSSRNNSPLHF
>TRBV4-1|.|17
CASSQEARDRSFYGYTF